The 25 T cell receptor beta chains below were found in one sample sequenced in a study of T cell responses to AZD1222 COVID-19 vaccine. This table comes from immunoSEQ multiplex PCR, and its TCRdb copy is limited to in-frame clones, with some not included. Among some 180,000 clones listed, about 92% were seen once. The sequencing used peripheral blood, collected on day 0 of AZD1222 vaccination. These receptors originate from an adult in good health.

The CDR3 DNA reads as TGTGCCAGCAGCTACGGTGGGGGAGAGACCCAGTACTTC. As protein: CASSYGGGETQYF. The genes are TRBV7-3 and TRBJ2-5; tentatively, D is TRBD1 or TRBD2 (5 bases each). Per the germline V gene, CDR1 is SGHTA and CDR2 is FQGTGA. The CDR3 is made up of 13 amino acids. With 4 bases removed from V and 4 bases from J, the gap between germline ends came to 10 bases.

The V and J genes are TRBV13 and TRBJ1-4, with 8 positions matching TRBD1. The CDR3 totals 16 residues. V dropped 3 bases and J dropped 8; count of bases not matched to a gene: 11. Germline V gene lookup returns CDR1 PRHDT and CDR2 FYEKMQ (reference sequence). CDR3 protein: CASSFGARGRREKLFF. The DNA of the CDR3 is TGTGCCAGCAGCTTCGGGGCCAGGGGGCGCCGGGAAAAACTGTTTTTT.

The chain couples TRBV14 to TRBJ2-3; no clear D gene. The CDR3 consists of 13 residues. CDR1 and CDR2 (germline): SGHDN, FVKESK. Trimming left V 4 bases short and J 3 bases short, with 8 bases between. Here the CDR3 DNA reads TGTGCCAGCAGCCCTTCTTTAACAGATACGCAGTATTTT. Residues: CASSPSLTDTQYF.

The chain carries TRBV29-1 and TRBJ1-2; 10 nucleotides align to TRBD1. This CDR3 has 13 residues. The J segment lost 8 bases and the V segment lost 6 bases, leaving 9 bases of the junction unmatched. From germline, CDR1 is SQVTM and CDR2 ANQGSEA. The CDR3 sequence is CSVVGTGVDGYTF. CDR3 nucleotides: TGCAGCGTCGTCGGGACAGGGGTTGACGGCTACACCTTC.

The chain couples TRBV5-5 to TRBJ1-2, with D unclear. V shed 3 bases and J shed 3 bases, with 15 bases lying between them. Germline CDR1 and CDR2: SGHKS and YYEKEE (reference sequence). This CDR3 comprises 15 residues. The CDR3 DNA follows: TGTGCCAGCAGCTACCTTAACAGCGACTACTATGGCTACACCTTC. Its translation is CASSYLNSDYYGYTF.

For the CDR3, the DNA is TGTGCCAGCAGTTTAACGGAGGGGTTTGGCTACACCTTC. This gives the protein CASSLTEGFGYTF. This chain joins TRBV27 and TRBJ1-2, with a weak D call TRBD1 (5 bases). Germline V gives CDR1 MNHEY, CDR2 SMNVEV (reference sequence). V was shortened by 2 bases and J by 7 bases, with 11 bases between the two germline ends. The CDR3 spans 13 residues.

The chain combines TRBV5-1 with TRBJ2-1; 8 nucleotides line up with TRBD1. CDR3 size: 17 residues. CDR1 and CDR2 (germline): SGHRS, YFSETQ. The V segment lost 1 base and the J segment 0 bases; nucleotides outside the gene matches: 6. CDR3 nucleotides: TGCGCCAGCAGCTTGCGTACCCAGGGGGCCTCCTACAATGAGCAGTTCTTC. This gives the protein CASSLRTQGASYNEQFF.

This rearrangement joins TRBV19 to TRBJ1-1, with D possibly being TRBD1 (5 bases). CDR1 and CDR2 (germline): LNHDA, SQIVND (reference sequence). V dropped 7 bases and J dropped 0 bases, with 12 bases sitting between them. The length of the CDR3 is 14 residues. CDR3 amino acids: CASIIGTMNTEAFF. CDR3 nucleotide sequence: TGTGCCAGTATTATCGGGACCATGAACACTGAAGCTTTCTTT.

V gene TRBV20-1 combines with J gene TRBJ1-1, with D unclear. CDR3 length equals 10 residues. Trimming shortened V by 5 bases and J by 7 bases, and 8 bases separated the two germline ends. Per the germline V gene, CDR1 is DFQATT and CDR2 is SNEGSKA (reference sequence). The CDR3 sequence: CSAPIVEAFF. CDR3 nucleotides: TGCAGTGCTCCTATCGTTGAAGCTTTCTTT.

This clone was seen just once. The chain is built from TRBV3-1 (or the pseudogene TRBV3-2) and TRBJ2-1; a weak D match, TRBD2 (5 bases). This CDR3 region has 15 residues. Per the germline V gene, CDR1 is LGHDT and CDR2 is YNNKEL (reference sequence). With 1 base removed from V and 3 bases from J, the gap between germline ends came to 10 bases. The CDR3 region is CASSQGPGNYNEQFF. DNA for the CDR3: TGTGCCAGCAGCCAAGGGCCGGGGAACTACAATGAGCAGTTCTTC.

This clone was observed once. The chain couples TRBV7-2 to TRBJ1-1; D might be TRBD1 (5 bases). This CDR3 region has 16 residues. Per germline, CDR1 SGHTA and CDR2 FQGNSA. The V gene lost 4 bases and the J gene lost 1 base, with 16 bases spanning the gap. In DNA form, the CDR3 reads TGTGCCAGCAGCTCCGATCCTGGGACGGGGAACACTGAAGCTTTCTTT. Amino acid sequence: CASSSDPGTGNTEAFF.

The rearrangement links TRBV18 to TRBJ1-4; a weak D match, TRBD1 (5 bases). This CDR3 region has 16 residues. V was trimmed by 3 bases and J by 0 bases, leaving 11 bases between them. Germline CDR1 and CDR2: KGHSH and LQKENI. Written as DNA, the CDR3 is TGTGCCAGCTCACCCGGGACGGCCTCAACTAATGAAAAACTGTTTTTT. As protein: CASSPGTASTNEKLFF.

V usage is TRBV28 and J usage is TRBJ1-2, with D maybe TRBD1 (6 bases). The CDR3 contains 15 residues. Trimming shortened V by 6 bases and J by 8 bases, and 22 bases separated the two germline ends. Germline CDR1 and CDR2: MDHEN and SYDVKM. DNA for the CDR3: TGTGCCAGCAGAGCAGAGGACAGTACTATGAAAGGCTACACCTTC. It translates to CASRAEDSTMKGYTF.

The genes are TRBV7-9 and TRBJ1-4; D might be TRBD1 (6 bases). CDR3 size: 15 residues. V gave up 4 bases and J gave up 6 bases, with 15 bases separating them. CDR1 and CDR2 from the germline V gene are SEHNR and FQNEAQ (reference sequence). The CDR3 here is CASSSITGLDEKLFF. CDR3 sequence (DNA): TGTGCCAGCAGCTCTATCACAGGGTTGGATGAAAAACTGTTTTTT.

V and J are TRBV13 and TRBJ2-7, with 8 positions matching TRBD1. In germline, CDR1 is PRHDT, CDR2 FYEKMQ (reference sequence). The CDR3 extends over 12 amino acids. V lost 5 bases, J lost 6 bases, and 3 bases stayed unmatched. CDR3 sequence: CASSATGGEQYF. The DNA for the CDR3 is TGTGCCAGCAGCGCTACAGGGGGCGAGCAGTACTTC.

CDR3 in amino acids: CASSLGGRPQHF. CDR3 bases: TGTGCCAGCAGCTTAGGGGGTCGGCCCCAGCATTTT. V and J are TRBV7-9 and TRBJ1-5; D unclear. This CDR3 contains 12 residues. Germline V gene data show CDR1 as SEHNR and CDR2 as FQNEAQ (reference sequence). The V end was cut by 1 base, the J end by 9 bases, with 7 bases between.

The rearrangement uses TRBV19 and TRBJ1-5; the D gene is possibly TRBD1 (5 bases). The CDR3 consists of 13 residues. With 4 bases removed from V and 5 bases from J, the gap between germline ends came to 9 bases. Germline V lookup: CDR1 LNHDA, CDR2 SQIVND (reference sequence). CDR3 region: CASSRDGDQPQHF. CDR3 in DNA: TGTGCCAGTAGTAGGGACGGAGATCAGCCCCAGCATTTT.

The rearrangement links TRBV7-9 to TRBJ1-5; TRBD1 might be the D (5 bases). Germline-derived CDR1 and CDR2 are SEHNR and FQNEAQ (reference sequence). This CDR3 spans 13 amino acids. V shed 5 bases and J shed 4 bases, with 9 bases lying between them. Here the CDR3 DNA reads TGTGCCAGCAGCCAGCAGGGAAATCAGCCCCAGCATTTT. Protein: CASSQQGNQPQHF.

There are a few counts of this clone. The CDR3 protein is CASSPPERGSYTF. In nucleotides, the CDR3 is TGTGCCAGCAGCCCCCCGGAAAGAGGGAGCTACACCTTC. The chain is built from TRBV6-5 and TRBJ1-2, with unresolved D. V shed 6 bases and J shed 9 bases, with 17 bases lying between them. Germline CDR1 reads MNHEY; CDR2 reads SVGAGI. The CDR3 contains 13 residues.

The V call is TRBV12-2, the J call TRBJ2-7; the table's TRBD2 call for D was not verified on the DNA. TRBV12-2 is a pseudogene segment. CDR3 length equals 21 residues. The CDR3 is CASRLARSEAGDFTTTYEQYF. CDR3 in DNA: TGTGCAAGTCGCTTAGCGCGATCGGAAGCGGGGGATTTTACGACTACCTACGAGCAGTACTTC.

The V call is TRBV12-3 or TRBV12-4, the J call TRBJ2-7; perhaps TRBD2 as D (5 bases). V lost 6 bases and J 2 bases, leaving 11 bases between the germline ends. The CDR3 covers 13 residues. CDR3 loop: CASRPAGTYEQYF. In nucleotides, the CDR3 is TGTGCCAGCAGACCCGCCGGGACCTACGAGCAGTACTTC.

This clone was recorded a few times. This chain joins TRBV12-5 and TRBJ1-5, with D uncertain. The V gene's germline CDR1 is LGHNT and CDR2 FRNRAP. The CDR3 has 13 amino acids. Trimming took 8 bases from V and 1 from J, leaving 9 bases between them. For the CDR3, the DNA is TGTGCTAGTAACGCAATCAGCAATCAGCCCCAGCATTTT. Its translation: CASNAISNQPQHF.

The chain employs TRBV6-2 or TRBV6-3 and TRBJ1-2; TRBD1 aligns across 11 bases. V lost 6 bases and J lost 7; bases outside the gene matches: 10. Germline loops: CDR1 MNHEY, CDR2 SVGEGT. The CDR3 is 15 amino acids. The CDR3 loop is CASSPPGQGAVGYTF. The DNA of the CDR3 is TGTGCCAGCAGCCCACCCGGACAGGGGGCGGTTGGCTACACCTTC.

The genes are TRBV7-8 and TRBJ1-5, with TRBD1 matching over 7 bases. The V gene's germline CDR1 is SGHVS and CDR2 FQNEAQ. CDR3 length equals 15 residues. With V trimmed by 4 bases and J by 5 bases, 8 bases remained unmatched. This chain's CDR3 is CASSWMGQSYQPQHF. The CDR3 region has the DNA TGTGCCAGCAGCTGGATGGGACAGAGCTATCAGCCCCAGCATTTT.

The chain joins TRBV19 to TRBJ1-2; D unresolved. This CDR3 spans 12 amino acids. CDR1 LNHDA and CDR2 SQIVND come from the germline V gene (reference sequence). V was clipped by 6 bases and J by 5 bases, with 10 bases between them. For the CDR3, the DNA is TGTGCCAGTAGCCAAAGGGTTTATGGCTACACCTTC. Translating gives CASSQRVYGYTF.